Listed here are 16 T cell receptor beta chains from one sample, sequenced in a study of blood T cell repertoires in COVID-19. TCRdb's table, derived via immunoSEQ multiplex PCR, lists solely in-frame clones and lacks some. The profile shows some 170,000 clones, approximately 93% of them singletons. The specimen sequenced was peripheral blood. The receptors were gathered from a woman aged 55-70 years with COVID-19, enrolled during active disease.

The rearrangement links TRBV5-4 to TRBJ2-2, with TRBD1 matching 8 bases. Looked up from germline, CDR1 is SGHNT and CDR2 is YYREEE (reference sequence). V lost 4 bases to trimming and J lost 2 bases; unmatched junction nucleotides: 10. The CDR3 consists of 17 residues. The CDR3 nucleotides read TGTGCCAGCAGCCTACAGGGGGACTTTCTAAACACCGGGGAGCTGTTTTTT. Translation: CASSLQGDFLNTGELFF.

The chain has TRBV4-1 and TRBJ1-6; D is perhaps TRBD1 (5 bases). V gave up 6 bases and J gave up 10 bases, with 28 bases separating them. CDR1 MGHRA and CDR2 YSYEKL come from the germline V gene. This CDR3 spans 18 amino acids. The DNA for the CDR3 is TGCGCCAGCAGGAACCCCCACAGGCGCGCCGGAATCCGATCACCCCTCCACTTT. This codes for CASRNPHRRAGIRSPLHF.

V is TRBV7-2 and J is TRBJ1-5, with 7 bases fitting TRBD1. This CDR3 region has 14 residues. The V and J ends lost 4 bases and 7 bases, in that order; junction bases with no gene match: 7. Looked up from germline, CDR1 is SGHTA and CDR2 is FQGNSA. For the CDR3, the DNA is TGTGCCAGCAGCTCCTCAGGGGACAGACAGCCCCAGCATTTT. Protein product: CASSSSGDRQPQHF.

The chain links TRBV7-2 to TRBJ1-2, with D maybe TRBD1 (5 bases). V was clipped by 2 bases and J by 2 bases, with 6 bases between them. CDR1 SGHTA and CDR2 FQGNSA come from the germline V gene. This CDR3 has 13 residues. CDR3 nucleotide sequence: TGTGCCAGCAGCTTAAGGGGAAACTATGGCTACACCTTC. Translated, it gives CASSLRGNYGYTF.

The chain recombines TRBV3-1 (or the pseudogene TRBV3-2) with TRBJ2-7; 7 nucleotides line up with TRBD1. CDR1 is LGHDT and CDR2 is YNNKEL in the germline V gene (reference sequence). There are 13 residues in the CDR3. Trimming cost V 3 bases and J 8 bases; bases outside gene matches: 7. CDR3 loop: CASSQVDRAKQYF. The CDR3 bases are TGTGCCAGCAGCCAGGTCGACAGGGCCAAGCAGTACTTC.

This chain's CDR3 is CASTGGSYNSPLHF. The CDR3 bases are TGTGCCAGCACAGGGGGGTCCTATAATTCACCCCTCCACTTT. This chain links TRBV25-1 with TRBJ1-6, with TRBD1 identical over 7 bases. The CDR3 has 14 amino acids. Per the germline V gene, CDR1 is MGHDK and CDR2 is SYGVNS. V shed 7 bases and J 1 base; nucleotides not matched to a gene: 1.

The gene calls are TRBV6-1 and TRBJ2-1; D is undetermined. Germline loops: CDR1 MNHNS, CDR2 SASEGT. The CDR3 has 14 residues. The V gene lost 2 bases and the J gene lost 5 bases, with 10 bases spanning the gap. The CDR3 DNA reads as TGTGCCAGCAGTGAAAGACGTGAGGACAATGAGCAGTTCTTC. Its translation: CASSERREDNEQFF.

A single count supports this clone. This chain's CDR3 is CAWRGNRGVTAFF. The CDR3 DNA is TGTGCCTGGAGGGGGAACAGGGGTGTTACTGCTTTCTTT. The gene calls are TRBV30 and TRBJ1-1, with 7 bases matching TRBD1. Germline lookup yields CDR1 GTSNPN and CDR2 SVGIG (reference sequence). The CDR3 extends over 13 amino acids. The trim removed 3 bases at V and 11 bases at J, leaving 12 bases unmatched.

The chain combines TRBV29-1 with TRBJ1-2; 9 bases are a match to TRBD1. Looked up from germline, CDR1 is SQVTM and CDR2 is ANQGSEA. The CDR3 length is 14 residues. J was trimmed by 0 bases and V by 8 bases; bases with no gene match: 7. The CDR3: CSTTGTGTNYGYTF. Here the CDR3 DNA reads TGCAGCACCACCGGGACAGGGACTAACTATGGCTACACCTTC.

This clone was seen just once. The chain employs TRBV10-2 and TRBJ1-1; 9 bases match TRBD1. This CDR3 has 17 amino acids. In germline, CDR1 is WSHSY, CDR2 SAAADI. Unmatched junction bases numbered 12, after V lost 2 bases and J lost 5 bases. In nucleotides, the CDR3 is TGCGCCAGCAGTGAGATACCCAGGACAGGGGCCGGGACTGAAGCTTTCTTT. Its translation: CASSEIPRTGAGTEAFF.

As DNA, the CDR3 is TGTGCCAGCAAACTCTCGGGGGTTGGGGAGACCCAGTACTTC. Protein product: CASKLSGVGETQYF. The rearrangement joins TRBV6-6 to TRBJ2-5; the D gene is possibly TRBD2 (6 bases). Looked up from germline, CDR1 is MNHNY and CDR2 is SVGAGI (reference sequence). The CDR3 runs 14 residues. With 7 bases removed from V and 5 bases from J, the gap between germline ends came to 17 bases.

A few counts support this clone. This chain connects TRBV4-3 to TRBJ1-2, with 12 nucleotides matching TRBD1. Germline lookup yields CDR1 LGHNA and CDR2 YSLEER. The V gene end was trimmed by 0 bases and the J gene end by 7 bases; junction bases not matched to a gene: 3. The CDR3 loop spans 15 amino acids. As DNA, the CDR3 is TGCGCCAGCAGCCAAGATGGGACAGGGGGCTTTGGCTACACCTTC. Residues: CASSQDGTGGFGYTF.

This clone has a handful of counts. The chain links TRBV7-2 to TRBJ1-6, with D maybe TRBD1 (5 bases). The ends were cut back, 5 bases at V and 10 bases at J, with 15 bases in the middle. Germline CDR1 and CDR2: SGHTA and FQGNSA. This CDR3 spans 14 amino acids. The DNA of the CDR3 is TGTGCCAGCAGCGCAGCAACAGGTAGCTCACCCCTCCACTTT. Translation gives CASSAATGSSPLHF.

In regard to this clone: Other DNA sequences in this sample translate to the same CDR3. The CDR3 sequence is CASSPDRAGGYTF. CDR3 DNA sequence: TGTGCCAGCAGCCCCGACAGGGCGGGGGGCTACACCTTC. The rearrangement links TRBV5-4 to TRBJ1-2; 7 bases fit TRBD1. The CDR3 is 13 amino acids. Germline CDR1 reads SGHNT; CDR2 reads YYREEE (reference sequence). V shed 4 bases and J 8 bases; nucleotides not matched to a gene: 8.

J is TRBJ1-1 and V is TRBV18; D gene ambiguous. CDR1 is KGHSH and CDR2 is LQKENI in the germline V gene. V was shortened by 1 base and J by 1 base, with 13 bases between the two germline ends. The CDR3 runs to 16 residues. The chain's CDR3 is CASSPQNPNGNTEAFF. The DNA for the CDR3 is TGTGCCAGCTCACCACAGAATCCTAATGGGAACACTGAAGCTTTCTTT.

V gene TRBV11-1 combines with J gene TRBJ1-5, with D possibly being TRBD1 (5 bases). This CDR3 is 14 amino acids long. With 1 base removed from V and 3 bases from J, the gap between germline ends came to 7 bases. Germline V gene sequence: CDR1 SGHAT, CDR2 FQDESV (reference sequence). The CDR3 spells CASSLEGNNQPQHF. The CDR3, as DNA: TGTGCCAGCAGCTTAGAGGGGAACAATCAGCCCCAGCATTTT.